This T cell receptor beta chain was observed in a study of blood T cells in healthy people across ages. For the study at large: Template switching caught about one barcoded beta molecule for each two T cells.

The V end was cut by 0 bases, the J end by 2 bases, with 8 bases between. The CDR3 totals 13 residues. The germline V gene encodes CDR1 DFQATT and CDR2 SNEGSKA (reference sequence). This clonotype has just a few counts. There were at least 6 micrograms of total RNA extracted from every sample. A second about 7 to 11 cycle PCR used barcoded and J-beta primers. MiXCR was run by TCRdb on the 5' RACE reads, yielding one entry per CDR3 protein. Of hundreds of thousands of distinct CDR3 sequences in the sample, over 20% were seen once. The sequenced sample consisted of blood. The chain combines TRBV20-1 with TRBJ2-7; tentative D call: TRBD1 (6 bases). The source of this sequence is a man between 65 and 79 years old in good health. The CDR3, as DNA: TGCAGTGCTAGAGAGCCAGGGGCCTACGAGCAGTACTTC. It codes for CSAREPGAYEQYF.